These T cell receptor beta chains were read from a single sample in a study of naive and memory T cell subsets. Each CDR3 protein is one row after TCRdb ran MiXCR on the UMI-ligation and nested PCR reads. The sample lists 120,000 to 150,000 distinct CDR3 sequences; over 15% were seen once. The sequencing input was naive CD4+ T cells from blood. The source of these receptors is a human donor in good health. CDR3s include the opening cysteine and the closing phenylalanine or tryptophan. A D gene is named only where the DNA matches it firmly. Clone sizes are given selectively: once, few, many, or a class where the clone is expanded.

NA	TRBV7-2	TRBJ1-2	few	CASSLYRSNYGYTF	TGTGCCAGCAGCTTATATAGATCTAACTATGGCTACACCTTC
TRBD1	TRBV20-1	TRBJ2-3	few	CSARPDRGETLGTDTQYF	TGCAGTGCTAGACCGGACAGGGGCGAAACCTTGGGCACAGATACGCAGTATTTT
NA	TRBV4-3	TRBJ2-3	NA	CASSQLWPDTQYF	TGCGCCAGCAGCCAACTCTGGCCAGATACGCAGTATTTT
NA	TRBV18	TRBJ1-2	NA	CASSPLQGVGANYGYTF	TGTGCCAGCTCACCACTACAAGGGGTCGGAGCTAACTATGGCTACACCTTC
NA	TRBV18	TRBJ1-1	few	CASSPGQVTEAFF	TGTGCCAGCTCACCAGGGCAGGTCACTGAAGCTTTCTTT
NA	TRBV4-2	TRBJ2-3	many	CASSQTVTDTQYF	TGTGCCAGCAGCCAAACAGTGACAGATACGCAGTATTTT
NA	TRBV10-3	TRBJ2-3	few	CAISDRGRAESTDTQYF	TGTGCCATCAGTGATAGGGGGAGGGCTGAAAGCACAGATACGCAGTATTTT
NA	TRBV5-4	TRBJ2-2	few	CASSLAGNSGTGELFF	TGTGCCAGCAGCTTGGCCGGGAATAGCGGCACCGGGGAGCTGTTTTTT
NA	TRBV19	TRBJ1-1	few	CASSGQTNTEAFF	TGTGCCAGTAGTGGACAGACAAACACTGAAGCTTTCTTT
TRBD1	TRBV7-9	TRBJ2-7	NA	CASSLTGFYEQYF	TGTGCCAGCAGCTTGACAGGGTTCTACGAGCAGTACTTC
TRBD2	TRBV3-1	TRBJ2-7	few	CASSQDRGGIPYEQYF	TGTGCCAGCAGCCAAGATCGGGGGGGGATTCCCTACGAGCAGTACTTC
NA	TRBV9	TRBJ2-5	many	CASSARDRETQYF	TGTGCCAGCAGCGCCCGGGATCGAGAGACCCAGTACTTC
NA	TRBV20-1	TRBJ1-3	NA	CSARARSGNTIYF	TGCAGTGCTCGAGCCCGTTCTGGAAACACCATATATTTT
NA	TRBV24-1	TRBJ2-4	many	CATSDPSDRKNIQYF	TGTGCCACCAGTGATCCGTCGGACAGAAAAAACATTCAGTACTTC
NA	TRBV5-1	TRBJ2-1	many	CASSSDRYNEQFF	TGCGCCAGCAGCTCCGACAGATACAATGAGCAGTTCTTC
NA	TRBV4-2	TRBJ2-3	few	CASSQEGQGLSTDTQYF	TGTGCCAGCAGCCAAGAAGGCCAGGGGCTTAGCACAGATACGCAGTATTTT
NA	TRBV7-2	TRBJ2-3	many	CASSLVESDTQYF	TGTGCCAGCAGCTTAGTCGAATCAGATACGCAGTATTTT
TRBD2	TRBV28	TRBJ2-2	NA	CASAGSGDTGELFF	TGTGCCAGCGCGGGGAGCGGGGACACCGGGGAGCTGTTTTTT
TRBD1	TRBV28	TRBJ1-2	NA	CASSLITGGYGYTF	TGTGCCAGCAGTTTAATCACAGGGGGCTATGGCTACACCTTC
NA	TRBV3-1	TRBJ2-2	few	CASSRIGPGPRRGELFF	TGTGCCAGCAGCCGGATCGGACCGGGGCCCCGAAGGGGGGAGCTGTTTTTT
NA	TRBV10-3	TRBJ2-2	NA	CAISAKDTGELFF	TGTGCCATCAGCGCCAAGGACACCGGGGAGCTGTTTTTT
TRBD1	TRBV6-5	TRBJ1-4	NA	CASRKTGALEKLFF	TGTGCCAGCAGGAAGACAGGGGCCTTAGAAAAACTGTTTTTT